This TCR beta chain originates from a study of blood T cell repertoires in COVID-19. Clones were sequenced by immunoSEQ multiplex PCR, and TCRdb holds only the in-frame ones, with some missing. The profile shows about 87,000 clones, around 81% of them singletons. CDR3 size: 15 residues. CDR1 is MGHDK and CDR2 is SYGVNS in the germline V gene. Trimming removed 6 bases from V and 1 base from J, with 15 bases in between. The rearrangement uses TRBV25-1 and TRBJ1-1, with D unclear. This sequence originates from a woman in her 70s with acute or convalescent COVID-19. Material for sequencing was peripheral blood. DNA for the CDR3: TGTGCCAGCAGGGGGAGTTCCAGCCAGAACACTGAAGCTTTCTTT. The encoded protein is CASRGSSSQNTEAFF.